These T cell receptor beta chains were read from a single sample in a study of CD8 T cells in Susac syndrome. In TCRdb, the immunoSEQ multiplex PCR reads were re-called with MiXCR into one record per CDR3 protein. The top ten clones hold around 0.16% of a sample with approximately 210,000 distinct CDR3 sequences, about 95% of them seen once. The source material was CD4+ T cells from PBMCs. The origin of the receptors is a human donor with Susac syndrome. Both conserved end residues are part of each CDR3. Each record gives: V gene, D gene, J gene, CDR3 protein, CDR3 DNA. D genes are given only for firm matches.

TRBV5-4	NA	TRBJ2-1	CASSSMTANNEQFF	TGTGCCAGCAGCTCAATGACAGCCAACAATGAGCAGTTCTTC
TRBV12-3/TRBV12-4	NA	TRBJ1-6	CASSLGIANSPLHF	TGTGCCAGCAGTTTGGGGATAGCTAATTCACCCCTCCACTTT
TRBV7-2	TRBD1	TRBJ2-5	CASSPKQGIAETQYF	TGTGCCAGCAGCCCCAAACAGGGGATCGCAGAGACCCAGTACTTC
TRBV2	TRBD1	TRBJ2-4	CASSSDRGRDIQYF	TGTGCCAGCAGTTCCGACAGGGGCAGGGACATTCAGTACTTC
TRBV20-1	NA	TRBJ1-1	CSARDLGQGEAFF	TGCAGTGCTAGAGATCTAGGGCAGGGTGAAGCTTTCTTT
TRBV14	NA	TRBJ2-7	CASSQNPGQTARSYEQYF	TGTGCCAGCAGCCAAAATCCTGGACAGACTGCCCGCTCCTACGAGCAGTACTTC
TRBV6-1	TRBD1	TRBJ2-1	CASSELRDRYNEQFF	TGTGCCAGCAGTGAACTCCGGGACAGGTACAATGAGCAGTTCTTC
TRBV20-1	TRBD1	TRBJ2-5	CSAPPRTGYGETQYF	TGCAGTGCCCCCCCCAGGACAGGGTACGGAGAGACCCAGTACTTC
TRBV21-1	NA	TRBJ1-2	CASSRPDSYGYTF	TGTGCCAGCAGCAGACCAGACAGCTATGGCTACACCTTC
TRBV25-1	TRBD2	TRBJ2-7	CASAPSGGPYEQYF	TGTGCCAGCGCACCTAGCGGGGGGCCGTACGAGCAGTACTTC
TRBV4-1	TRBD1	TRBJ2-2	CASSQGTGEDTGELFF	TGCGCCAGCAGCCAAGGGACAGGGGAGGACACCGGGGAGCTGTTTTTT